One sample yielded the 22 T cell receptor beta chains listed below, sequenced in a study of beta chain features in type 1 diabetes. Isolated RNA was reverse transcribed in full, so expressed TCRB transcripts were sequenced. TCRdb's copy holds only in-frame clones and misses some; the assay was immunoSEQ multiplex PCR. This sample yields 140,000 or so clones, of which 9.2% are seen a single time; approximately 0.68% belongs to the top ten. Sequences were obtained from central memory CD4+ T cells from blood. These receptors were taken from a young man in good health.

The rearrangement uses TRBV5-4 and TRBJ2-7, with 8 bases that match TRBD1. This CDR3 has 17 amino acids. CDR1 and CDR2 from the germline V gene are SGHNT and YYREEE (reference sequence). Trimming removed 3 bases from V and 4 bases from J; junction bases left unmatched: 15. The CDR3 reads CASSSPPGQENSYEQYF. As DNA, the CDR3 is TGTGCCAGCAGCTCCCCCCCGGGACAGGAGAACTCTTACGAGCAGTACTTC.

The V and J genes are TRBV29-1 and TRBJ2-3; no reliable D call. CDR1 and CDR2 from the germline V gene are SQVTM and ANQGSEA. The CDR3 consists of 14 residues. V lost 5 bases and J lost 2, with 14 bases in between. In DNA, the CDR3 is TGCAGCGTTAACTACGGGTTTCACACAGATACGCAGTATTTT. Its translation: CSVNYGFHTDTQYF.

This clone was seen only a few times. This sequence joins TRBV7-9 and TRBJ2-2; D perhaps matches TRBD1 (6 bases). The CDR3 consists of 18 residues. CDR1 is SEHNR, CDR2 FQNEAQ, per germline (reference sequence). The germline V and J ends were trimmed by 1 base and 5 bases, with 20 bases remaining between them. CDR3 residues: CASSLGPFRGPRTGELFF. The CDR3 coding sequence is TGTGCCAGCAGCTTAGGACCCTTCAGGGGCCCAAGGACCGGGGAGCTGTTTTTT.

As DNA, the CDR3 is TGTGCCAGCAGCCGGCGGGGGGACTATGGCTACACCTTC. As protein: CASSRRGDYGYTF. The V and J genes are TRBV11-2 and TRBJ1-2; TRBD1 might be the D (5 bases). In germline, CDR1 is SGHAT, CDR2 FQNNGV. CDR3 length: 13 residues. V lost 5 bases to trimming and J lost 3 bases, with 10 bases between them.

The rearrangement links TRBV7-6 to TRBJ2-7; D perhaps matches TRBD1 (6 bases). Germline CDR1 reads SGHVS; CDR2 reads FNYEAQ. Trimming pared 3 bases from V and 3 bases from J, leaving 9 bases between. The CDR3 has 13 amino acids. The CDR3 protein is CASSFGRGYEQYF. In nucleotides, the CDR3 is TGTGCCAGCAGCTTCGGCAGGGGCTACGAGCAGTACTTC.

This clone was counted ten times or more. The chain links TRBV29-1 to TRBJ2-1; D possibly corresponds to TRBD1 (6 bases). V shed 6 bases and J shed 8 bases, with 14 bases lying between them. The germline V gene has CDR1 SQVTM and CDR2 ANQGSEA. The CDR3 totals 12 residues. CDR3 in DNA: TGCAGCGTCGGGACGGCAGGGGATGAGCAGTTCTTC. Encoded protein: CSVGTAGDEQFF.

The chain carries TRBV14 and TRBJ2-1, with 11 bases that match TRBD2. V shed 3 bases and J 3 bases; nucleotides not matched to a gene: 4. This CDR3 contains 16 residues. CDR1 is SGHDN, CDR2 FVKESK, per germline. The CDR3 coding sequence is TGTGCCAGCAGCCACCTCGGGACTAGCGGCTACAATGAGCAGTTCTTC. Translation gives CASSHLGTSGYNEQFF.

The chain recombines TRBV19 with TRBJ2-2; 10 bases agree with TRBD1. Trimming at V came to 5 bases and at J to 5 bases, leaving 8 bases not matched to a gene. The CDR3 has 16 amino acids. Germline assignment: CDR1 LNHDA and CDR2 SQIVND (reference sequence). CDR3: CASSPRQGARTGELFF. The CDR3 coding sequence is TGTGCCAGTAGTCCAAGACAGGGGGCGCGTACCGGGGAGCTGTTTTTT. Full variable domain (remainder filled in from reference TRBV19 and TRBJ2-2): DGGITQSPKYLFRKEGQNVTLSCEQNLNHDAMYWYRQDPGQGLRLIYYSQIVNDFQKGDIAEGYSVSREKKESFPLTVTSAQKNPTAFYLCASSPRQGARTGELFFGEGSRLTVL.

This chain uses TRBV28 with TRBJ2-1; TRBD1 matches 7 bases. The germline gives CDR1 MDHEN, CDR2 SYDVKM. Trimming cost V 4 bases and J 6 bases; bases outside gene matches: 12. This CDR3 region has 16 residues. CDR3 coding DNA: TGTGCCAGCAGTTCTCAGACAGGGTTGTGGGGCAATGAGCAGTTCTTC. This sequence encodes CASSSQTGLWGNEQFF.

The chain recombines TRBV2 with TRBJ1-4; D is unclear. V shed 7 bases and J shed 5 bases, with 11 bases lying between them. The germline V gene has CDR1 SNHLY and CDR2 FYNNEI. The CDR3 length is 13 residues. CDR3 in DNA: TGTGCCAGCACTGTGCAGATAAATGAAAAACTGTTTTTT. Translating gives CASTVQINEKLFF.

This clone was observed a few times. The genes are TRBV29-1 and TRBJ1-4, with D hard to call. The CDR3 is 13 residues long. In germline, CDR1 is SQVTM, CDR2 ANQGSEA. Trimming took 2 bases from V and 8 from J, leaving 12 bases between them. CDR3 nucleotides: TGCAGCGTTGAAACGGGGTTACGGGAAAAACTGTTTTTT. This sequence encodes CSVETGLREKLFF.

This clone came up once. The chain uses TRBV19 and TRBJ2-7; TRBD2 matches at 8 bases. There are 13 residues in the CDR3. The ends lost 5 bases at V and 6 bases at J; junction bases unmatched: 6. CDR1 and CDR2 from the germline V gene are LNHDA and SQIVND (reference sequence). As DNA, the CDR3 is TGTGCCAGTAGTTTTTTAGCGGGGAGCGAGCAGTACTTC. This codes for CASSFLAGSEQYF.

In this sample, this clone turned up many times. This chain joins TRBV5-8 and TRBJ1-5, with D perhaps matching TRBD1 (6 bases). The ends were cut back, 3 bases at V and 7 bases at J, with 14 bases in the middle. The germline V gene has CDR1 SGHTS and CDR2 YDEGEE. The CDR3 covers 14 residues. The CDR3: CASSYTGFGQPQHF. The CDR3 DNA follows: TGTGCCAGCAGCTACACAGGGTTCGGGCAGCCCCAGCATTTT. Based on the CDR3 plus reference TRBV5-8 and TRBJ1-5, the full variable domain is EAGVTQSPTHLIKTRGQQATLRCSPISGHTSVYWYQQALGLGLQFLLWYDEGEERNRGNFPPRFSGRQFPNYSSELNVNALELEDSALYLCASSYTGFGQPQHFGDGTRLSIL.

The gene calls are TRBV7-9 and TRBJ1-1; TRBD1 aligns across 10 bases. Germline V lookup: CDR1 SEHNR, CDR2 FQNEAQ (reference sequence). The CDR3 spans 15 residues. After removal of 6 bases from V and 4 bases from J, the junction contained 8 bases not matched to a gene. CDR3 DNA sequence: TGTGCCAGCAGTTATGGACAGGGGGAAGGCACTGAAGCTTTCTTT. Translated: CASSYGQGEGTEAFF.

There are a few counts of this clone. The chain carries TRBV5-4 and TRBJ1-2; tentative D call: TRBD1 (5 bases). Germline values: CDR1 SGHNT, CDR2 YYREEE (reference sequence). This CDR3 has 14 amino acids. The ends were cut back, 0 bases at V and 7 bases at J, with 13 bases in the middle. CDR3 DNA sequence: TGTGCCAGCAGCTTGGCTCGGTCAGGGCTTGGCTACACCTTC. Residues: CASSLARSGLGYTF.

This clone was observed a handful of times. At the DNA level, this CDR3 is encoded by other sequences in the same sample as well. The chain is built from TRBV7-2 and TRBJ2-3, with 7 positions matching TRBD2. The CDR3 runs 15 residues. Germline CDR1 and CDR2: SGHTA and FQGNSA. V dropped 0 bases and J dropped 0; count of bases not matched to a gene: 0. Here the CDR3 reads CASSLAGGSTDTQYF. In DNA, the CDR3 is TGTGCCAGCAGCTTAGCGGGGGGGAGCACAGATACGCAGTATTTT.

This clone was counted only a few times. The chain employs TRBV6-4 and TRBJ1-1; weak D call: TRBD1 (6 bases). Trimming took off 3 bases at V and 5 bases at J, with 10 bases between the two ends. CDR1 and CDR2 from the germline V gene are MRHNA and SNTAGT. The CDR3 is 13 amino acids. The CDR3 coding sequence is TGTGCCAGCAGTGAACAGGGCGGAACTGAAGCTTTCTTT. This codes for CASSEQGGTEAFF.

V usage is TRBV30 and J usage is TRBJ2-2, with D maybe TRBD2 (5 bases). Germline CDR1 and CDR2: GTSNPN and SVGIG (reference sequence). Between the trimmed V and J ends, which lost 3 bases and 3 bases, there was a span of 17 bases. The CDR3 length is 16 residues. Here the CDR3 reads CAWSRNRGMDTGELFF. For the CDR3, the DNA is TGTGCCTGGAGCAGAAATCGGGGAATGGACACCGGGGAGCTGTTTTTT.

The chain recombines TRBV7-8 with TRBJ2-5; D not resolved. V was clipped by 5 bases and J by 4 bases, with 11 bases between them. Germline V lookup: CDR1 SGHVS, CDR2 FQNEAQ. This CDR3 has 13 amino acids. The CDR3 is CASSPRLPETQYF. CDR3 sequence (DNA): TGTGCCAGCAGCCCGCGCCTCCCAGAGACCCAGTACTTC.

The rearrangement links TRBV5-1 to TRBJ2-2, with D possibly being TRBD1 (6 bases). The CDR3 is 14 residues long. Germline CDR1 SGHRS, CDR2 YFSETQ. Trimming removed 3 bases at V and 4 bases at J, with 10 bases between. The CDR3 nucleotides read TGCGCCAGCAGCTGGACAGAGGCCACCGGGGAGCTGTTTTTT. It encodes CASSWTEATGELFF.

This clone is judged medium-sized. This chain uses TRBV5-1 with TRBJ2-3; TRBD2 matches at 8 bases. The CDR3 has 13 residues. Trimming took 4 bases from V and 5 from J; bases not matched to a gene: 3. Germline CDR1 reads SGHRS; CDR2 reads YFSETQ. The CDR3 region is CASSVSGEDTQYF. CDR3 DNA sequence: TGCGCCAGCAGCGTTAGCGGGGAAGATACGCAGTATTTT.

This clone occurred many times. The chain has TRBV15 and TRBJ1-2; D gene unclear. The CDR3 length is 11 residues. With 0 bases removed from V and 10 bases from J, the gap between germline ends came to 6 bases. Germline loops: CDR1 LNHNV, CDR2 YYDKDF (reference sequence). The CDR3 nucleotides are TGTGCCACCAGCAGAGAGGCAGACTACACCTTC. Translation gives CATSREADYTF.